A single sample gave rise to the 2 T cell receptor beta chains below, sequenced in a study of blood T cells in healthy people across ages. Alongside a J-beta primer mix, a sample-barcoded 5' primer served in a second PCR lasting 7 to 11 cycles. TCRdb analysed the 5' RACE reads with MiXCR anew, one entry per CDR3 protein. Of 850,000 to 1,000,000 distinct CDR3 sequences in the sample, around 46% were seen once. The sequenced sample was blood. The receptor source for this set is a man younger than 45 in good health.

This clonotype has only one observation. One junction end disagrees with the germline gene, perhaps due to a read error. The V call is TRBV20-1, the J call TRBJ1-1, with 7 bases fitting TRBD1. CDR3 length: 14 amino acids. CDR1 is DFQATT, CDR2 SNEGSKA, per germline (reference sequence). The CDR3 region has the DNA TGCAGTGCTCGAGAGCAGGGGGGGAACACTGAAGCTTTCTTT. Translation: CSAREQGGNTEAFF.

The V and J genes are TRBV7-3 and TRBJ2-5; 9 bases are a match to TRBD1. Germline lookup yields CDR1 SGHTA and CDR2 FQGTGA. V lost 1 base, J lost 11 bases, and 14 bases stayed unmatched. The CDR3 runs 16 residues. CDR3 residues: CASSLMGQGVYNEQYF. The CDR3 DNA sequence: TGTGCCAGCAGCTTAATGGGACAGGGTGTCTACAATGAGCAGTACTTC.